This T cell receptor beta chain was captured in a study of regulatory T cells in long-lasting Graves disease. The authors built TCR beta libraries using iRepertoire HTBI primers and Arm-PCR of CDR3 regions. TCRdb ran MiXCR on the multiplex PCR reads and lists one entry per CDR3 protein. The profile covers around 500,000 distinct CDR3 sequences, with 20% appearing a single time and roughly 8% taken by the ten largest. Time point here: persistent/refractory GD, antithyroid drugs over 5 years with positive TRAb. Making the TCR library involved RNA that had been extracted from PBMCs. The V and J ends lost 4 bases and 5 bases, in that order; junction bases with no gene match: 10. CDR1 is LGHDT, CDR2 YNNKEL, per germline (reference sequence). The CDR3 is made up of 15 amino acids. A few counts support this clonotype.

This sample comprised peripheral blood mononuclear cells (PBMCs), obtained when the disease was refractory, from a patient treated with antithyroid drugs. This receptor was obtained from a female donor with Graves disease. The J gene is TRBJ1-1, the V gene TRBV3-1; 7 nucleotides align to TRBD1. The CDR3 loop reads CASSPNRDRLTEAFF. In nucleotides, the CDR3 is TGTGCCAGCAGCCCTAACCGGGACAGACTAACTGAAGCTTTCTTT.